This T cell receptor beta chain came from a study of T cell responses to AZD1222 COVID-19 vaccine. The CDR3 totals 15 residues. V lost 0 bases and J lost 6, with 15 bases in between. CDR1 is SGHRS, CDR2 YFSETQ, per germline. For this clone: Its antigen is still unknown.

Clones were read by immunoSEQ multiplex PCR, and TCRdb kept only the in-frame ones, dropping some. The repertoire holds around 75,000 clones, with roughly 88% as singletons. Findings of the study overall: Spike-specific TCR breadth and depth went up after people got two AZD1222 doses.

The source material was peripheral blood, sampled 28 days after the second dose of the MenACWY control vaccine. This rearrangement joins TRBV5-1 to TRBJ2-5, with D possibly matching TRBD2 (6 bases). The clonotype was recovered from an adult who received the MenACWY meningococcal vaccine as a control. The CDR3 nucleotides read TGCGCCAGCAGCTTGGAACCGGGACTGGGCAAGACCCAGTACTTC. This encodes CASSLEPGLGKTQYF.